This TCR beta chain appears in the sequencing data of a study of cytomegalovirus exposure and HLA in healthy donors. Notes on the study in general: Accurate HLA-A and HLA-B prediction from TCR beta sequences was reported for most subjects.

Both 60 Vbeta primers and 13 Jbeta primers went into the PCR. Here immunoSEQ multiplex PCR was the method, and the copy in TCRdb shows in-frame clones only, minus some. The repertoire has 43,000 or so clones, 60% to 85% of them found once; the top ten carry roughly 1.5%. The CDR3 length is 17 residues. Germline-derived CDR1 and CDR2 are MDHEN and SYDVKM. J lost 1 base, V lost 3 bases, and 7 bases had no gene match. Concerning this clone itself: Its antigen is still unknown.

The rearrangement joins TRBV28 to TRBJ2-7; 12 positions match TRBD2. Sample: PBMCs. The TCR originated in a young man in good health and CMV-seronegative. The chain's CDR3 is CASSFRLAGERSYEQYF. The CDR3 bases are TGTGCCAGCAGTTTCCGACTAGCGGGAGAAAGATCCTACGAGCAGTACTTC.